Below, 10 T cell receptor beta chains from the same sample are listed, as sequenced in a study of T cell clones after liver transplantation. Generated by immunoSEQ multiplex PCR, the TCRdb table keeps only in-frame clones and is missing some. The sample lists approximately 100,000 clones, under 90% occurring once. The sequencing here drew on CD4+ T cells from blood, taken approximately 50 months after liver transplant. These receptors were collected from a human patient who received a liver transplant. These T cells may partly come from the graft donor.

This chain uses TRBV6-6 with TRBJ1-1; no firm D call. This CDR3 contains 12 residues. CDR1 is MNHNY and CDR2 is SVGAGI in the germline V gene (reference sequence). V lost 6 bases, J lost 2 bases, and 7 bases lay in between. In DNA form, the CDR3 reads TGTGCCAGCAGCCTCGCCAACACTGAAGCTTTCTTT. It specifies CASSLANTEAFF.

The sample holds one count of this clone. CDR3 in amino acids: CASRRTDYGYTF. CDR3 nucleotides: TGTGCCAGCAGGAGGACGGACTATGGCTACACCTTC. The J gene is TRBJ1-2, the V gene TRBV7-2; D is unresolved. CDR3 length: 12 amino acids. Germline V gene data show CDR1 as SGHTA and CDR2 as FQGNSA. V lost 6 bases and J 3 bases, leaving 8 bases between the germline ends.

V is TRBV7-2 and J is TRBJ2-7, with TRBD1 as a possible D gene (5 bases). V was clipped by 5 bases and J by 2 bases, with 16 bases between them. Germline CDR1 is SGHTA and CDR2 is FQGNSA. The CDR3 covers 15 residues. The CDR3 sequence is CASSLDSSFAYEQYF. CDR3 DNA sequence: TGTGCCAGCAGCCTCGACAGCTCTTTTGCCTACGAGCAGTACTTC.

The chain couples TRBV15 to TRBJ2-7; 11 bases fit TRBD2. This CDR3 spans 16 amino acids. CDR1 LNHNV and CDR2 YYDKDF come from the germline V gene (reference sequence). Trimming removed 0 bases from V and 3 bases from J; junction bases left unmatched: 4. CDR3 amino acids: CATSRDPGTSGYEQYF. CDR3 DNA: TGTGCCACCAGCAGAGATCCGGGGACTAGCGGCTACGAGCAGTACTTC. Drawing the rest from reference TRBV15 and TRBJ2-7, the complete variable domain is DAMVIQNPRYQVTQFGKPVTLSCSQTLNHNVMYWYQQKSSQAPKLLFHYYDKDFNNEADTPDNFQSRRPNTSFCFLDIRSPGLGDTAMYLCATSRDPGTSGYEQYFGPGTRLTVT.

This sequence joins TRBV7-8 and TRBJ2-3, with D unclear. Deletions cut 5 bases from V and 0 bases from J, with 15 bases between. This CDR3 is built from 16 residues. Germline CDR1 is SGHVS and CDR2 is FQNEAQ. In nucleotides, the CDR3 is TGTGCCAGCAGCCCCCTCCTTGCCGGAAGCACAGATACGCAGTATTTT. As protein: CASSPLLAGSTDTQYF.

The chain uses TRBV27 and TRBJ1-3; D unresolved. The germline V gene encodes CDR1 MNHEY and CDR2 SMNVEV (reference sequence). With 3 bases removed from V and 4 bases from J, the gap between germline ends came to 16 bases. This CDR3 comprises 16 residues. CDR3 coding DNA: TGTGCCAGCAGTTTCGCTTCCCTTCCCCCGGGAAACACCATATATTTT. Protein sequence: CASSFASLPPGNTIYF.

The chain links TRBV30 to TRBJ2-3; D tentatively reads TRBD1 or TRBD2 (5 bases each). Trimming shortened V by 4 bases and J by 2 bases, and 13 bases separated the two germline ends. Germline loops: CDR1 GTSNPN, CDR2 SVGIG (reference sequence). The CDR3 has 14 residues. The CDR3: CAWTLGEITDTQYF. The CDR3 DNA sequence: TGTGCCTGGACCTTGGGGGAGATCACAGATACGCAGTATTTT.

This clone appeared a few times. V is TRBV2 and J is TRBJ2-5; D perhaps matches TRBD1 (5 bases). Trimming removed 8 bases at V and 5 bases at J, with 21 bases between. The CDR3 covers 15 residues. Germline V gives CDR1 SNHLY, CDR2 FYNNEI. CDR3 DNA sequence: TGTGCCAGCGTTAGGTCGAGGACAAGGGGCGAGACCCAGTACTTC. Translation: CASVRSRTRGETQYF. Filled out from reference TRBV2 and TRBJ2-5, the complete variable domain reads EPEVTQTPSHQVTQMGQEVILRCVPISNHLYFYWYRQILGQKVEFLVSFYNNEISEKSEIFDDQFSVERPDGSNFTLKIRSTKLEDSAMYFCASVRSRTRGETQYFGPGTRLLVL.

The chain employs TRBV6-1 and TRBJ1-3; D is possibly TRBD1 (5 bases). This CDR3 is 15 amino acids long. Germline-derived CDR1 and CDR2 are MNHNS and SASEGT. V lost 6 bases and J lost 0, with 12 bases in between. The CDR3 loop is CASREMGVSGNTIYF. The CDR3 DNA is TGTGCCAGCAGGGAGATGGGGGTCTCTGGAAACACCATATATTTT.

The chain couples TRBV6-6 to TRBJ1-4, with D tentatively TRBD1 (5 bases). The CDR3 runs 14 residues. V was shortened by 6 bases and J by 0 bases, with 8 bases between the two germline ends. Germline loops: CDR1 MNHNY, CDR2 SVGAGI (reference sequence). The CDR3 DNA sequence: TGTGCCAGCAGCCCAGGGTCAACTAATGAAAAACTGTTTTTT. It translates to CASSPGSTNEKLFF.